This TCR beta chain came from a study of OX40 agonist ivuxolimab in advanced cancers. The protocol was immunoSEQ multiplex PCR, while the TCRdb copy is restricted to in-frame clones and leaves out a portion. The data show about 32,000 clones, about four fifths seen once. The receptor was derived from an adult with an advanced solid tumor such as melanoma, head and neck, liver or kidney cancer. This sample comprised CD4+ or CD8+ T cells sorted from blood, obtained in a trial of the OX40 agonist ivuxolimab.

CDR3 coding DNA: TGCGCCAGCAGCCAAGAGCCACGACAGGTTCTGAGCTACACCTTC. Its translation is CASSQEPRQVLSYTF. The V and J genes are TRBV4-1 and TRBJ1-2; a weak D match, TRBD1 (6 bases). V was cut by 0 bases and J by 9 bases, with 17 bases left in between. The CDR3 contains 15 residues. Germline CDR1 and CDR2: MGHRA and YSYEKL.